This T cell receptor beta chain was profiled in a study of blood T cell repertoires in COVID-19. Germline loops: CDR1 MNHEY, CDR2 SVGAGI. The CDR3 runs to 13 residues. V lost 6 bases to trimming and J lost 2 bases, with 11 bases between them. Those who participated ranged in age from about 18 to 89 years and resided in under 25 US areas. In the authors' methods: Estimation of nucleated cell counts relied on the amplification of reference gene primers. Produced via immunoSEQ multiplex PCR; TCRdb's table is partial and in-frame only. V, J and clone size were drawn from that table, and D and trimming were deduced from the DNA. This table has about 350,000 clones, roughly 90% appearing once.

The V and J genes are TRBV6-5 and TRBJ2-7; D is possibly TRBD1 (6 bases). The origin of this receptor is a woman in her thirties who had recovered from COVID-19. The source material was PBMCs or T cells enriched from blood (not recorded which). For the CDR3, the DNA is TGTGCCAGCAGGAGACAGGAAGCCTACGAGCAGTACTTC. Translating gives CASRRQEAYEQYF.